This T cell receptor (beta chain) was found in a study of blood T cell repertoires in COVID-19. At the level of the study: The analysed material was cDNA or gDNA that came from T cells, B-cell-depleted T cells, or PBMCs.

Trimming cost V 6 bases and J 3 bases, with 12 bases left between them. Germline V lookup: CDR1 MDHEN, CDR2 SYDVKM. This CDR3 comprises 15 residues. Authors' processing steps: Estimated nucleated cell counts came from reference gene primer amplification. Sequenced by immunoSEQ multiplex PCR; TCRdb stores in-frame clones only, minus some. V and J calls and clone size follow that table, whereas D and trimming were derived from the DNA. The sample shows approximately 85,000 clones, about 82% of them seen only once. The sample consisted of peripheral blood. The clonotype was recovered from an elderly woman in a cohort sampled during active or convalescent COVID-19. V gene TRBV28 combines with J gene TRBJ1-6, with D possibly TRBD1 on 5 matching bases. The CDR3 bases are TGTGCCAGCAGCCTTAGGCAGGGCTATAATTCACCCCTCCACTTT. As protein: CASSLRQGYNSPLHF.